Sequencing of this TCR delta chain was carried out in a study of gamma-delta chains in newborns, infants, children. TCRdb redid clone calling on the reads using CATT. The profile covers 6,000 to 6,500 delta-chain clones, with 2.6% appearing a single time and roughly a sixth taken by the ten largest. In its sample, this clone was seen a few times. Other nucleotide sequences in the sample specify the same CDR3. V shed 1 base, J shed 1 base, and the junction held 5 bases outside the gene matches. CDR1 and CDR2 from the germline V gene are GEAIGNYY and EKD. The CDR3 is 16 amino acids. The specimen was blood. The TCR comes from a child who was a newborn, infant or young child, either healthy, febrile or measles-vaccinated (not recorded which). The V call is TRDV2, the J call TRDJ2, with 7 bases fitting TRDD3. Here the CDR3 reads CACDTVGDILTAQLFF. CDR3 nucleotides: TGTGCCTGTGACACGGTGGGGGACATTTTGACAGCACAACTCTTCTTT.